The 29 T cell receptor beta chains below all came from one sample that was sequenced in a study of cytomegalovirus exposure and HLA in healthy donors. 60 Vbeta and 13 Jbeta primers were used in PCR. TCRdb's table, derived via immunoSEQ multiplex PCR, lists solely in-frame clones and lacks some. The sample records more than 60,000 clones, 84% being singletons. Input material: PBMCs. The receptors derive from a man between 65 and 85 years old in good health and CMV-seropositive.

V usage is TRBV30 and J usage is TRBJ2-7; a weak D match, TRBD1 (6 bases). The germline CDR1 and CDR2 sequences are GTSNPN and SVGIG (reference sequence). Trimming took off 0 bases at V and 3 bases at J, with 12 bases between the two ends. The CDR3 length is 14 residues. The CDR3 DNA follows: TGTGCCTGGAGTGTCCGCAGGGGATTCTACGAGCAGTACTTC. Protein sequence: CAWSVRRGFYEQYF.

V usage is TRBV6-5 and J usage is TRBJ1-5; 7 bases match TRBD1. The CDR3 extends over 13 amino acids. Per the germline V gene, CDR1 is MNHEY and CDR2 is SVGAGI. V lost 6 bases, J lost 5 bases, and 4 bases stayed unmatched. CDR3 region: CASSRDRDQPQHF. Here the CDR3 DNA reads TGTGCCAGCAGCCGCGACAGGGATCAGCCCCAGCATTTT.

V and J are TRBV28 and TRBJ2-1; 10 bases align to TRBD2. V was pared by 7 bases and J by 8 bases, with 11 bases of the junction left unmatched. Germline V gives CDR1 MDHEN, CDR2 SYDVKM. CDR3 length: 15 amino acids. The CDR3, as DNA: TGTGCCAGCAACCCCTCTAGCGGGAGCGGTCATGAGCAGTTCTTC. It yields the protein CASNPSSGSGHEQFF.

V gene TRBV7-9 combines with J gene TRBJ1-2, with TRBD1 matching over 10 bases. Trimming at V came to 5 bases and at J to 1 base, leaving 7 bases not matched to a gene. Germline values: CDR1 SEHNR, CDR2 FQNEAQ (reference sequence). CDR3 length: 16 amino acids. CDR3 region: CASSLGQGSLNYGYTF. As DNA, the CDR3 is TGTGCCAGCAGCCTGGGACAGGGGTCCCTTAACTATGGCTACACCTTC.

The chain couples TRBV5-4 to TRBJ2-4; 7 nucleotides agree with TRBD2. The V gene's germline CDR1 is SGHNT and CDR2 YYREEE (reference sequence). The trim removed 0 bases at V and 0 bases at J, leaving 9 bases unmatched. CDR3 length: 18 residues. CDR3 sequence reads: CASSLDGLVGIAKNIQYF. Here the CDR3 DNA reads TGTGCCAGCAGCTTGGACGGACTAGTTGGCATAGCCAAAAACATTCAGTACTTC. Based on the CDR3 plus reference TRBV5-4 and TRBJ2-4, the full variable domain is ETGVTQSPTHLIKTRGQQVTLRCSSQSGHNTVSWYQQALGQGPQFIFQYYREEENGRGNFPPRFSGLQFPNYSSELNVNALELDDSALYLCASSLDGLVGIAKNIQYFGAGTRLSVL.

The rearrangement joins TRBV12-2 to TRBJ2-2; TRBD2, the D gene given by the table, was not confirmed from the DNA. TRBV12-2 represents a pseudogene. This CDR3 has 12 amino acids. The CDR3 reads CASRLNTGELFF. CDR3 bases: TGTGCAAGTCGACTCAACACCGGGGAGCTGTTTTTT.

J is TRBJ2-1 and V is TRBV4-3, with a weak D call TRBD1 (6 bases). The germline V gene has CDR1 LGHNA and CDR2 YSLEER. V lost 3 bases and J 10 bases, leaving 10 bases between the germline ends. CDR3 size: 12 residues. The CDR3 here is CASSQQDREQFF. CDR3 nucleotides: TGCGCCAGCAGCCAGCAAGACAGGGAGCAGTTCTTC.

The genes are TRBV4-2 and TRBJ1-6; D is unclear. From germline, CDR1 is LGHNA and CDR2 YNFKEQ. V was cut by 0 bases and J by 0 bases, with 15 bases left in between. This CDR3 spans 19 amino acids. The CDR3 sequence is CASSQDQADYSSYNSPLHF. The CDR3 DNA follows: TGTGCCAGCAGCCAAGATCAGGCAGATTATAGCTCCTATAATTCACCCCTCCACTTT.

This sequence joins TRBV13 and TRBJ1-2; 10 nucleotides match TRBD1. This CDR3 region has 14 residues. Germline lookup yields CDR1 PRHDT and CDR2 FYEKMQ (reference sequence). Trimming at V came to 5 bases and at J to 5 bases, leaving 5 bases not matched to a gene. DNA for the CDR3: TGTGCCAGCAGCACCGGGACAGGGGCTTATGGCTACACCTTC. It yields the protein CASSTGTGAYGYTF.

Concerning this clone itself: Sequence at one end of the junction differs from germline and may be a read error. The chain joins TRBV5-6 to TRBJ2-7, with D perhaps matching TRBD2 (6 bases). This CDR3 is built from 14 residues. The germline V gene encodes CDR1 SGHDT and CDR2 YYEEEE. In nucleotides, the CDR3 is TGTGCCAGCAGCCCGGGACGGGGACTCTACGTGCAGTACTTC. This sequence encodes CASSPGRGLYVQYF.

Comments on this clone: Additional DNA sequences in this sample encode the identical CDR3. The rearrangement links TRBV9 to TRBJ2-1; a weak D match, TRBD2 (6 bases). The CDR3 is 15 residues long. The germline V gene has CDR1 SGDLS and CDR2 YYNGEE. The V end was cut by 2 bases, the J end by 2 bases, with 11 bases between. CDR3 sequence reads: CASSVDGRPYNEQFF. As DNA, the CDR3 is TGTGCCAGCAGCGTGGACGGGAGACCCTACAATGAGCAGTTCTTC.

This clone came up a few times. V is TRBV10-1 and J is TRBJ1-1; 7 bases are shared with TRBD1. The CDR3 extends over 15 amino acids. The germline gives CDR1 WNHNN, CDR2 SYGVQD (reference sequence). The V segment lost 6 bases and the J segment 2 bases; nucleotides outside the gene matches: 9. CDR3 region: CASSSGQDLNTEAFF. CDR3 nucleotide sequence: TGCGCCAGCAGCTCCGGACAGGACCTAAACACTGAAGCTTTCTTT.

The gene calls are TRBV28 and TRBJ2-7; D uncertain. The germline V and J ends were trimmed by 8 bases and 2 bases, with 4 bases remaining between them. The germline V gene encodes CDR1 MDHEN and CDR2 SYDVKM. The length of the CDR3 is 10 residues. CDR3 sequence: CASGPYEQYF. CDR3 DNA sequence: TGTGCCAGCGGCCCCTACGAGCAGTACTTC.

The chain combines TRBV6-1 with TRBJ2-3; 9 nucleotides match TRBD2. This CDR3 is 15 amino acids long. The germline gives CDR1 MNHNS, CDR2 SASEGT. The trim removed 7 bases at V and 5 bases at J, leaving 10 bases unmatched. The chain's CDR3 is CASTLSGRNGDTQYF. In DNA form, the CDR3 reads TGTGCCAGCACCCTGAGCGGGAGGAACGGAGATACGCAGTATTTT.

The chain has TRBV7-9 and TRBJ1-4; the match to TRBD1 covers 10 bases. The CDR3 consists of 16 residues. Germline V CDR1 and CDR2: SEHNR, FQNEAQ (reference sequence). V was clipped by 2 bases and J by 6 bases; unmatched bases: 6. DNA of the CDR3: TGTGCCAGCAGCTTACCATCCGGGACAGGGGATGAAAAACTGTTTTTT. Encoded protein: CASSLPSGTGDEKLFF.

This chain links TRBV2 with TRBJ1-1; TRBD1 aligns across 7 bases. V shed 4 bases, J shed 6 bases, and the junction held 2 bases outside the gene matches. The CDR3 covers 12 residues. CDR1 is SNHLY, CDR2 FYNNEI, per germline. The CDR3 protein is CASSVQGSEAFF. CDR3 DNA: TGTGCCAGCAGTGTACAGGGGTCTGAAGCTTTCTTT.

The gene calls are TRBV2 and TRBJ2-4, with D possibly being TRBD2 (6 bases). Germline values: CDR1 SNHLY, CDR2 FYNNEI. V lost 3 bases and J 3 bases, leaving 12 bases between the germline ends. This CDR3 comprises 15 residues. CDR3 loop: CASSDGGRNKNIQYF. CDR3 coding DNA: TGTGCCAGCAGTGACGGGGGACGGAACAAAAACATTCAGTACTTC.

V usage is TRBV6-5 and J usage is TRBJ2-5; D unclear. Germline CDR1 MNHEY, CDR2 SVGAGI. The CDR3 runs to 14 residues. The V and J ends lost 0 bases and 7 bases respectively, with 12 bases between them. The CDR3 here is CASSYSTAVGTQYF. CDR3 DNA sequence: TGTGCCAGCAGTTACTCTACAGCCGTGGGGACCCAGTACTTC.

This clone has only a few counts. The genes are TRBV4-3 and TRBJ2-1; perhaps TRBD1 as D (5 bases). The CDR3 spans 14 residues. Germline CDR1 and CDR2: LGHNA and YSLEER. V was clipped by 4 bases and J by 5 bases, with 12 bases between them. CDR3 in DNA: TGCGCCAGCAGCCGCCAAGGGGTTAACAATGAGCAGTTCTTC. Its protein product is CASSRQGVNNEQFF.

The chain recombines TRBV5-1 with TRBJ2-1, with 12 bases matching TRBD2. V trimming: 4 bases; J trimming: 6 bases; junction bases outside the gene matches: 5. Germline V gives CDR1 SGHRS, CDR2 YFSETQ. The CDR3 sequence is 15 residues long. CDR3 nucleotide sequence: TGCGCCAGCAGCAGGGTGGGACTAGCGGGCAATGAGCAGTTCTTC. Amino acid sequence: CASSRVGLAGNEQFF. Variable domain in full (rest from reference TRBV5-1 and TRBJ2-1): KAGVTQTPRYLIKTRGQQVTLSCSPISGHRSVSWYQQTPGQGLQFLFEYFSETQRNKGNFPGRFSGRQFSNSRSEMNVSTLELGDSALYLCASSRVGLAGNEQFFGPGTRLTVL.

The J gene is TRBJ2-3, the V gene TRBV9, with D unclear. CDR1 SGDLS and CDR2 YYNGEE come from the germline V gene. The CDR3 sequence is 14 residues long. Trimming took off 2 bases at V and 9 bases at J, with 16 bases between the two ends. The CDR3 DNA sequence: TGTGCCAGCAGCGTCAGTCTAGGCGCGGCGACGCAGTATTTT. Translated, it gives CASSVSLGAATQYF.

V and J are TRBV5-1 and TRBJ1-6; 7 bases fit TRBD1. The CDR3 spans 15 residues. The V gene's germline CDR1 is SGHRS and CDR2 YFSETQ. Trimming at V came to 0 bases and at J to 8 bases, leaving 5 bases not matched to a gene. The CDR3 DNA is TGCGCCAGCAGCTTGGAACCAGGGGGTGATTCACCCCTCCACTTT. It is translated as CASSLEPGGDSPLHF.

The chain employs TRBV4-3 and TRBJ2-6; no firm D call. The V gene's germline CDR1 is LGHNA and CDR2 YSLEER. The length of the CDR3 is 14 residues. V was clipped by 0 bases and J by 3 bases, with 3 bases between them. CDR3 nucleotides: TGCGCCAGCAGCCAAGATCATGGGGCCAACGTCCTGACTTTC. This gives the protein CASSQDHGANVLTF.

The chain combines TRBV28 with TRBJ2-5; D gene unclear. V was trimmed by 5 bases and J by 2 bases, leaving 12 bases between them. Looked up from germline, CDR1 is MDHEN and CDR2 is SYDVKM. This CDR3 has 14 amino acids. The CDR3 loop is CASSPSRIQETQYF. In DNA, the CDR3 is TGTGCCAGCAGTCCGTCGCGGATACAAGAGACCCAGTACTTC.

This chain connects TRBV6-5 to TRBJ2-1, with unresolved D. Germline V gene sequence: CDR1 MNHEY, CDR2 SVGAGI. V lost 3 bases to trimming and J lost 8 bases, with 5 bases between them. This CDR3 region has 11 residues. The CDR3 DNA follows: TGTGCCAGCAGTTATATGTATGAGCAGTTCTTC. Amino acid sequence: CASSYMYEQFF.

The chain recombines TRBV29-1 with TRBJ1-1, with D unresolved. V was pared by 7 bases and J by 5 bases, with 8 bases between. The CDR3 is 10 residues long. The germline gives CDR1 SQVTM, CDR2 ANQGSEA. CDR3 bases: TGCAGCGGTGGCGGGACTGAAGCTTTCTTT. Amino acids: CSGGGTEAFF. Together with reference TRBV29-1 and TRBJ1-1, the CDR3 gives the full variable domain: SAVISQKPSRDICQRGTSLTIQCQVDSQVTMMFWYRQQPGQSLTLIATANQGSEATYESGFVIDKFPISRPNLTFSTLTVSNMSPEDSSIYLCSGGGTEAFFGQGTRLTVV.

The V call is TRBV2, the J call TRBJ2-4, with a tentative D call TRBD1 (5 bases). This CDR3 is 12 amino acids long. Between the trimmed V and J ends, which lost 4 bases and 6 bases, there was a span of 7 bases. Germline CDR1 is SNHLY and CDR2 is FYNNEI. The DNA for the CDR3 is TGTGCCAGCAGTGCACAGGCAAACATTCAGTACTTC. It translates to CASSAQANIQYF.

A single count supports this clone. The chain is built from TRBV30 and TRBJ1-4, with 7 bases lining up with TRBD1. The CDR3 has 15 residues. The V gene's germline CDR1 is GTSNPN and CDR2 SVGIG (reference sequence). The trim removed 4 bases at V and 0 bases at J, leaving 5 bases unmatched. The CDR3 region is CAWKGQSATNEKLFF. The CDR3 bases are TGTGCCTGGAAGGGACAGAGCGCAACTAATGAAAAACTGTTTTTT.

V usage is TRBV6-1 and J usage is TRBJ2-6; 7 bases line up with TRBD1. V shed 8 bases, J shed 6 bases, and the junction held 7 bases outside the gene matches. The V gene's germline CDR1 is MNHNS and CDR2 SASEGT. The CDR3 consists of 14 residues. CDR3 sequence: CASGQDLVANVLTF. CDR3 DNA: TGTGCCAGCGGACAGGATCTGGTGGCCAACGTCCTGACTTTC.